This T cell receptor (beta chain) emerged from a study of identical twins (dated by TCRdb to 2016 to 2018). With respect to the entire study: To test whether fetal clonotypes persist, the study used deep sequencing on TCR alpha and beta repertoires from monozygotic twins, unrelated adults of various ages, and cord blood. To rule out contamination, replicate twin experiments were performed at different times with different library preparation protocols. What the research found in general, with its limitations: Invariant T cells such as MAIT and iNKT could partly confound zero-insertion analyses, though diverse VJ usage argued against this for most clonotypes. Conclusions relied on cross-sectional statistical analysis, since the same donors could not be followed over many years. Fewer insertions were carried by abundant cord blood beta clonotypes, a similar but weaker trend appeared in young adult naive repertoires, and no such trend appeared in memory repertoires. Out-of-frame TCR alpha sequences shared between twins showed an excess of low generation-probability sequences compared with coincidental sharing between unrelated individuals. A weaker excess of twin sharing was found in beta out-of-frame sequences because the signal-to-noise ratio was lowered by fewer shared sequences. Out-of-frame TCR alpha sharing in monozygotic twins was systematically underestimated by recombination models, whereas sharing between unrelated individuals was in agreement with the recombination models.

Library preparation employed 5' RACE. The run used an Illumina HiSeq 2000. A universal primer binding site was added through template switching, and the final cDNA carried a unique molecular identifier so that TCR cDNA molecules could be counted accurately. First-strand cDNA for TCR alpha and beta chains was synthesized from specific primers in the conserved constant-segment region. Each cDNA library was double barcoded, with a SMART-Mk sample barcode plus Illumina barcodes, to control for contamination. TruSeq adapter sequences and Illumina sample barcodes were added in two successive PCR steps. The TCR alpha and beta cDNA libraries were sequenced on the Illumina HiSeq platform using custom primers. Concerning the study's data processing: Unique molecular identifiers were extracted from raw reads with MiGEC, and CDR3 positions were determined with MiXCR. For each individual, recombination models were inferred using an EM algorithm with the repgenHMM and IGoR tools. The analysis of shared clonotypes was done with the tcR package in R, with sharing normalized by the product of cloneset sizes. To study raw recombination without the effects of thymic and clonal selection, out-of-frame nonproductive sequences were analyzed. TCRdb reran the public reads through fastp at Q25 and MiXCR, keeping productive beta chains. Each CDR3 protein appears once, grouped with its most common genes and DNA. The V and J calls were determined by TCRdb, not by the authors. For this sample there are over 550,000 distinct CDR3 sequences; 7.1% appear just once. Roughly 1.5% of the sample is held by the ten biggest clonotypes.

Every donor was a healthy Caucasian. Three pairs of female monozygotic twins, all aged 18 to 29 years, made up the twin cohort. RNA for TCR libraries was isolated from peripheral blood mononuclear cells. CDR1 KGHDR and CDR2 SFDVKD were looked up in the germline V gene. Clipping removes 4 bases from V and 2 bases from J, with 4 as the unmatched junction base count. Including the terminal cysteine and phenylalanine, the CDR3 comprises 16 residues. This entry keeps only the CDR3 DNA: 48 bases, framed from base 1. There are a few counts of this clonotype. Which antigen it targets is not known. No much larger clone is present one base from it, and per-base qualities are unavailable. This sample was shared with a second study, whose subject was yellow fever vaccine responses in identical twins. The second study reports: The T cell response to vaccination in identical twins was reported by the authors to appear partly convergent and partly personalized. In identical twins, the study followed T cell clones that responded to the vaccine with precision.

Sequenced: PBMCs. The V and J segments used are TRBV24-1 and TRBJ2-1, with 10 bases matching TRBD2. This TCR derives from a woman between 18 and 29 years old in good health. CDR3 loop: CATSDIAGGPYNEQFF. The sequence in DNA is TGTGCCACCAGTGACATAGCGGGGGGCCCCTACAATGAGCAGTTCTTC.